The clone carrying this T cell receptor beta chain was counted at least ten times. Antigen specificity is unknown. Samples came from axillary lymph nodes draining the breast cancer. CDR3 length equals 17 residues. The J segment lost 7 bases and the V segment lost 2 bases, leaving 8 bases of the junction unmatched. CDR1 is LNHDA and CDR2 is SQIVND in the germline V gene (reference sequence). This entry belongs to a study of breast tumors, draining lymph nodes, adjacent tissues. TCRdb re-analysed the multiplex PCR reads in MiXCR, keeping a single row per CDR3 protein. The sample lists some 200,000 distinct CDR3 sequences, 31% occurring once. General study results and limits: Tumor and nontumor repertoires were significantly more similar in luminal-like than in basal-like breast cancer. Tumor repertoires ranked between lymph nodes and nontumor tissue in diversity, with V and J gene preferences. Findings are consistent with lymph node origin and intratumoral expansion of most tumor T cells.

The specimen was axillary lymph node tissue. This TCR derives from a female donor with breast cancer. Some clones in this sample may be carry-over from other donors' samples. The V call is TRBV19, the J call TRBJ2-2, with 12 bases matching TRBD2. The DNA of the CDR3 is TGTGCCAGTAGTATAAAAGTTCCTAGCGGGAGGGTCGGGGAGCTGTTTTTT. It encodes CASSIKVPSGRVGELFF.